This TCR beta chain was recorded in a study of breast tumors, draining lymph nodes, adjacent tissues. TCRdb analysed the multiplex PCR reads with MiXCR anew, one entry per CDR3 protein. Of approximately 22,000 distinct CDR3 sequences in the sample, around two thirds were seen once. Study-wide points: Tumors had less TCR diversity than lymph nodes, more than nontumor tissue. Data fit most tumor T cells coming from lymph node, expanding in tumor. Compared with basal-like, luminal-like tumors shared significantly more repertoire with nontumor tissue.

A note on this clonotype: Its antigen is still unknown.

The germline CDR1 and CDR2 sequences are DFQATT and SNEGSKA (reference sequence). This CDR3 is built from 15 residues. V was shortened by 3 bases and J by 2 bases, with 13 bases between the two germline ends. The sample was tumor-adjacent breast tissue. The chain recombines TRBV20-1 with TRBJ2-2, with D perhaps TRBD1 (6 bases). The sequence came from a female donor with breast cancer. Some clones in this sample may be carry-over from other donors' samples. For the CDR3, the DNA is TGCAGTGCTAGGGTTGACAGGCCTAACACCGGGGAGCTGTTTTTT. It is translated as CSARVDRPNTGELFF.